The 19 T cell receptor beta chains below come from one sample, sequenced in a study of T cells in Graves' hyperthyroidism and ophthalmopathy. TCR beta CDR3 regions were amplified from RNA. HTBI primers were the set used in a first-round RT-PCR of the TCR CDR3. TCRdb reanalysed the multiplex PCR reads using MiXCR and keeps one entry per CDR3 protein. The sample holds around 200,000 distinct CDR3 sequences, approximately 20% seen once. The sequencing input was blood. The receptors come from a man aged 40-49 years with Graves' hyperthyroidism.

Note on this clonotype: This sequence may be a read error, since a much larger clone differs from it by one base. V usage is TRBV18 and J usage is TRBJ2-3; no clear D gene. Germline V CDR1 and CDR2: KGHSH, LQKENI. The CDR3 loop spans 15 amino acids. V dropped 2 bases and J dropped 4 bases, with 13 bases sitting between them. The CDR3 protein is CASSPSPESADTQYF. CDR3 coding DNA: TGTGCCAGCTCACCAAGCCCAGAAAGCGCAGATACGCAGTATTTT.

DNA of the CDR3: TGTGCCAGCAGTGCCCGTCCGGCGGGAGCAGAGACCCAGTACTTC. Its protein is CASSARPAGAETQYF. The chain employs TRBV2 and TRBJ2-5; the match to TRBD2 covers 7 bases. This CDR3 spans 15 amino acids. The junction had 9 bases not matched to a gene; V was cut back by 4 bases and J by 4 bases. Germline values: CDR1 SNHLY, CDR2 FYNNEI.

This clonotype was seen at least ten times. The chain has TRBV6-6 and TRBJ1-1; TRBD1 matches at 8 bases. Germline trimming cut 2 bases from V and 4 bases from J; bases unmatched to any gene: 6. Germline CDR1 MNHNY, CDR2 SVGAGI (reference sequence). This CDR3 is 15 amino acids long. The CDR3 reads CASSYNRGEGTEAFF. The CDR3 DNA reads TGTGCCAGCAGTTACAACAGGGGGGAAGGCACTGAAGCTTTCTTT.

In the case of this clonotype: A much more abundant neighbour one base away suggests this may be a read error. J is TRBJ1-2 and V is TRBV6-5, with D possibly TRBD1 on 5 matching bases. The germline V gene has CDR1 MNHEY and CDR2 SVGAGI. Trimming left V 3 bases short and J 4 bases short, with 15 bases between. There are 15 residues in the CDR3. This CDR3 is CASSYLYRGVYGYTF. In DNA form, the CDR3 reads TGTGCCAGCAGTTATCTCTACCGGGGCGTCTATGGCTACACCTTC.

With respect to this clonotype: Being one base from a much bigger clone, this may be a read error. The chain uses TRBV6-2 or TRBV6-3 and TRBJ2-1, with D unresolved. Germline assignment: CDR1 MNHEY and CDR2 SVGEGT. Trimming removed 4 bases from V and 10 bases from J, with 17 bases in between. The CDR3 is made up of 14 amino acids. CDR3 coding DNA: TGTGCCAGCAGTTCCGCCTTGATCAGCTACGAGCAGTTCTTC. It specifies CASSSALISYEQFF.

The CDR3: CSARGSGETQYF. DNA of the CDR3: TGCAGTGCGAGGGGATCCGGGGAGACCCAGTACTTC. This rearrangement joins TRBV20-1 to TRBJ2-5; D could derive from TRBD1 or TRBD2 (5 bases each). V shed 6 bases and J shed 5 bases, with 13 bases lying between them. Germline V CDR1 and CDR2: DFQATT, SNEGSKA (reference sequence). The CDR3 spans 12 residues.

This clonotype was seen ten or more times. The rearrangement uses TRBV11-2 and TRBJ1-5, with TRBD1 matching 7 bases. The CDR3 is 13 amino acids. Per germline, CDR1 SGHAT and CDR2 FQNNGV. With 8 bases clipped from V and 4 bases from J, the junction kept 5 bases outside the gene matches. The DNA of the CDR3 is TGTGCCAGCTCTGCAGGGGGGAATCAGCCCCAGCATTTT. Amino acids: CASSAGGNQPQHF.

In regard to this clonotype: A much larger clone lies one base from this, so it may be a read error. The genes are TRBV27 and TRBJ2-7; either TRBD1 or TRBD2 may supply D (5 bases each). The J call is doubtful: the DNA matches TRBJ2-1 better. This CDR3 region has 14 residues. The germline V gene encodes CDR1 MNHEY and CDR2 SMNVEV (reference sequence). The CDR3 sequence is CTSSARDGHYEQFF. DNA of the CDR3: TGTACCAGCAGTGCCCGGGACGGACACTACGAGCAGTTCTTC.

The chain links TRBV7-3 to TRBJ2-1, with D maybe TRBD2 (6 bases). Per germline, CDR1 SGHTA and CDR2 FQGTGA. CDR3 length: 13 amino acids. V was cut by 5 bases and J by 6 bases, with 11 bases left in between. CDR3 protein: CASSVDGGNEQFF. The CDR3 region has the DNA TGTGCCAGCAGCGTAGACGGGGGCAATGAGCAGTTCTTC.

This clonotype was counted at least ten times. The chain has TRBV20-1 and TRBJ1-4, with TRBD1 as a possible D gene (6 bases). From germline, CDR1 is DFQATT and CDR2 SNEGSKA (reference sequence). This CDR3 is built from 14 residues. With 0 bases removed from V and 7 bases from J, the gap between germline ends came to 12 bases. The CDR3 DNA reads TGCAGTGCTAGAGATACAGGGCGAGGTGAAAAACTGTTTTTT. It codes for CSARDTGRGEKLFF.

This clonotype was found many times. Mismatch with germline at one junction end may stem from a read error. The chain has TRBV5-1 and TRBJ1-1, with D possibly matching TRBD1 (5 bases). CDR3 size: 15 residues. The germline CDR1 and CDR2 sequences are SGHRS and YFSETQ. CDR3 DNA sequence: TGTGCCAGCAGTTTAGGTGGGACGGGCAACACTGAAGCTTTCTTT. Translated: CASSLGGTGNTEAFF.

This clonotype was observed a handful of times. The chain has TRBV5-1 and TRBJ2-5, with D possibly TRBD1 on 5 matching bases. Per the germline V gene, CDR1 is SGHRS and CDR2 is YFSETQ. Trimming stripped 5 bases from V and 5 bases from J, with 22 bases between. This CDR3 spans 16 amino acids. CDR3 sequence reads: CASRGFPAGLSETQYF. CDR3 DNA: TGCGCCAGCAGGGGTTTTCCGGCAGGGCTCTCGGAGACCCAGTACTTC. The variable domain in full, with the rest retrieved from reference TRBV5-1 and TRBJ2-5, is KAGVTQTPRYLIKTRGQQVTLSCSPISGHRSVSWYQQTPGQGLQFLFEYFSETQRNKGNFPGRFSGRQFSNSRSEMNVSTLELGDSALYLCASRGFPAGLSETQYFGPGTRLLVL.

This clonotype showed up many times. J is TRBJ1-2 and V is TRBV6-1, with a weak D call TRBD1 (6 bases). Germline CDR1 MNHNS, CDR2 SASEGT. The V end was cut by 5 bases, the J end by 5 bases, with 12 bases between. The CDR3 length is 13 residues. CDR3 protein: CASSLDRMYGYTF. The DNA for the CDR3 is TGTGCCAGCAGTCTTGACAGGATGTATGGCTACACCTTC.

This chain links TRBV19 with TRBJ1-4; possible D gene TRBD1, 5 bases. V lost 7 bases and J 5 bases, leaving 17 bases between the germline ends. Germline values: CDR1 LNHDA, CDR2 SQIVND (reference sequence). This CDR3 has 15 residues. The CDR3 nucleotides read TGTGCCAGTACGAGAATTGGGGGTACCAATGAAAAACTGTTTTTT. Protein: CASTRIGGTNEKLFF.

This clonotype has at least ten counts. The rearrangement joins TRBV6-1 to TRBJ1-2, with D possibly being TRBD1 (5 bases). Germline CDR1 reads MNHNS; CDR2 reads SASEGT. V was shortened by 8 bases and J by 4 bases, with 20 bases between the two germline ends. This CDR3 region has 15 residues. The CDR3 loop is CASVSPQWGLYGYTF. The CDR3 DNA is TGTGCCAGCGTCTCGCCACAGTGGGGACTCTATGGCTACACCTTC.

This clonotype was observed a handful of times. The rearrangement links TRBV28 to TRBJ2-3; D is ambiguous. The CDR3 is 14 residues long. V lost 3 bases to trimming and J lost 1 base, with 8 bases between them. From germline, CDR1 is MDHEN and CDR2 SYDVKM. The CDR3 nucleotides are TGTGCCAGCAGTTTTCTCCTAGGCACAGATACGCAGTATTTT. It yields the protein CASSFLLGTDTQYF.

This clonotype came up many times. This chain links TRBV18 with TRBJ2-5, with D possibly being TRBD1 (5 bases). The V gene lost 3 bases and the J gene lost 3 bases, with 8 bases spanning the gap. The CDR3 has 13 residues. Germline assignment: CDR1 KGHSH and CDR2 LQKENI. CDR3: CASSPGREETQYF. In nucleotides, the CDR3 is TGTGCCAGCTCACCTGGCAGGGAAGAGACCCAGTACTTC.

This clonotype was observed at least ten times. CDR3 coding DNA: TGTGCCAGCAGTGTGGGACAGGGCTACGAGCAGTACTTC. It specifies CASSVGQGYEQYF. The V call is TRBV2, the J call TRBJ2-7; 9 bases agree with TRBD1. The germline V gene encodes CDR1 SNHLY and CDR2 FYNNEI. This CDR3 has 13 amino acids. V was pared by 4 bases and J by 3 bases, with 1 base of the junction left unmatched. The full variable domain, completed using reference TRBV2 and TRBJ2-7, is EPEVTQTPSHQVTQMGQEVILRCVPISNHLYFYWYRQILGQKVEFLVSFYNNEISEKSEIFDDQFSVERPDGSNFTLKIRSTKLEDSAMYFCASSVGQGYEQYFGPGTRLTVT.

This clonotype was counted only a few times. This may be a read error: a much more frequent sequence differs by one nucleotide. V gene TRBV28 combines with J gene TRBJ2-1, with 8 bases identical to TRBD2. Germline CDR1 MDHEN, CDR2 SYDVKM. Trimming took 11 bases from V and 3 from J; bases not matched to a gene: 12. The CDR3 totals 15 residues. The CDR3 sequence is CAGTTGGGFYNEQFF. As DNA, the CDR3 is TGTGCCGGCACCACCGGGGGGGGCTTCTACAATGAGCAGTTCTTC.